Given below is one T cell receptor (beta chain) in context. Its antigen is still unknown. The sample belongs to a study of cytomegalovirus exposure and HLA in healthy donors. Study results and caveats: Among CMV-associated TCR beta chains, most appeared HLA-restricted in a later analysis. HLA allele associations emerged for some 16,000 TCR beta sequences in a later analysis, at 0.05 false discovery rate.

Though probably carrying unrecorded immune exposures, donors were nominally healthy at sampling. The PCR employed 60 Vbeta primers together with 13 Jbeta primers. Sequencing was performed with immunoSEQ multiplex PCR; in TCRdb, only in-frame clones are kept and a portion is missing. The sample includes roughly 180,000 clones, roughly 9.4% seen only once; the top ten take 1% to 1.5%. The source is a woman in her 30s in good health and CMV-seropositive. Sequencing was done on a sample of PBMCs.

This chain's CDR3 is CSVLSGTEAFF. The CDR3 coding sequence is TGCAGCGTCCTAAGCGGCACTGAAGCTTTCTTT. The chain links TRBV29-1 to TRBJ1-1; D uncertain. Germline-derived CDR1 and CDR2 are SQVTM and ANQGSEA. V lost 6 bases and J 4 bases, leaving 9 bases between the germline ends. The CDR3 is 11 amino acids.